This TCR beta chain originates from a study of shared clonotypes between healthy human individuals. Assay used: immunoSEQ multiplex PCR; TCRdb lists only in-frame clones, some missing. This table has some 1,100,000 clones, around three quarters appearing once. The V gene's germline CDR1 is SEHNR and CDR2 FQNEAQ (reference sequence). Trimming took 5 bases from V and 5 from J; bases not matched to a gene: 8. CDR3 length equals 15 residues. The sample was memory CD4+ T cells from PBMCs. This sample's subset: CD45RA-negative fraction. This TCR came from a man between 18 and 35 years old in good health. Some clones in this sample may be carry-over from other donors' samples. The rearrangement links TRBV7-9 to TRBJ2-5; 10 positions agree with TRBD2. The chain's CDR3 is CASSRGTSEGETQYF. CDR3 nucleotides: TGTGCCAGCAGCCGTGGGACTAGCGAGGGTGAGACCCAGTACTTC.